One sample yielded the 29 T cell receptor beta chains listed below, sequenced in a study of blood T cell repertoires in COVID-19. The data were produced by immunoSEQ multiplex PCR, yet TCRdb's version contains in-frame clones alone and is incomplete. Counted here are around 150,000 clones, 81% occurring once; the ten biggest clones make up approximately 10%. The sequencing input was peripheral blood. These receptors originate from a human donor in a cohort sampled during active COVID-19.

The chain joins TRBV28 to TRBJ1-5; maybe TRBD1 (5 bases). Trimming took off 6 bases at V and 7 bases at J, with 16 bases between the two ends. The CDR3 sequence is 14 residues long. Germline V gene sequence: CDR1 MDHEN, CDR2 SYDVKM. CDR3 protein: CASSPPQGWQPQHF. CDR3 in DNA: TGTGCCAGCAGCCCTCCTCAGGGTTGGCAGCCCCAGCATTTT. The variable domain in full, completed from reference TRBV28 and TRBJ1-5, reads DVKVTQSSRYLVKRTGEKVFLECVQDMDHENMFWYRQDPGLGLRLIYFSYDVKMKEKGDIPEGYSVSREKKERFSLILESASTNQTSMYLCASSPPQGWQPQHFGDGTRLSIL.

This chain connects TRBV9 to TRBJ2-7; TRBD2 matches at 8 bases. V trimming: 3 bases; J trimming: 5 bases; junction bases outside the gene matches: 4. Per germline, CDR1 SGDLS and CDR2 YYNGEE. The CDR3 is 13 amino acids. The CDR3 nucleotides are TGTGCCAGCAGCGCCATAGCGGGAAACGAGCAGTACTTC. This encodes CASSAIAGNEQYF.

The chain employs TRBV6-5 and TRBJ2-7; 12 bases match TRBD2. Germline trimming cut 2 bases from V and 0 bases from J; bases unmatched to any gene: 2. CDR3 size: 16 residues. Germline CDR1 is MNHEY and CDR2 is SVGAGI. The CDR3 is CASSYGLAGLSYEQYF. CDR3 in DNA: TGTGCCAGCAGTTACGGACTAGCGGGACTCTCCTACGAGCAGTACTTC.

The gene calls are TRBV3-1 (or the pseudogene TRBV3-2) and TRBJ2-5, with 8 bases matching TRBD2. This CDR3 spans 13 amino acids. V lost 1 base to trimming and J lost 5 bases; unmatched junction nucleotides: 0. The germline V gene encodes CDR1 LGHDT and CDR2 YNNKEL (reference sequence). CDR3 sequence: CASSQAGGETQYF. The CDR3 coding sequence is TGTGCCAGCAGCCAAGCGGGGGGGGAGACCCAGTACTTC.

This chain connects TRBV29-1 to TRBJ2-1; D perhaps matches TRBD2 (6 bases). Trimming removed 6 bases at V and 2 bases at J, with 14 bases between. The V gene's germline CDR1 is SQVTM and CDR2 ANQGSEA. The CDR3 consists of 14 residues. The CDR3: CSVISGGTYNEQFF. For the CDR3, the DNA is TGCAGCGTAATTTCCGGAGGGACCTACAATGAGCAGTTCTTC.

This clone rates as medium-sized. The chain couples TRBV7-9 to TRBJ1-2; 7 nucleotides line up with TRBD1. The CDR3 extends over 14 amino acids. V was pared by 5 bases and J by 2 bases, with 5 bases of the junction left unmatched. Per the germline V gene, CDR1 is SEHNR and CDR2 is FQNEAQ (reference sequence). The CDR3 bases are TGTGCCAGCAGCCCGGGGACAGACAACTATGGCTACACCTTC. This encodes CASSPGTDNYGYTF.

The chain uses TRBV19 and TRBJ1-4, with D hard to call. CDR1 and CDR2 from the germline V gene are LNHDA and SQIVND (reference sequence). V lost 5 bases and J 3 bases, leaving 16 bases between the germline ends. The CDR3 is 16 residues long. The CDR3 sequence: CASSPKGEYSNEKLFF. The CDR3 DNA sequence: TGTGCCAGTAGTCCTAAGGGAGAATATTCTAATGAAAAACTGTTTTTT.

In DNA, the CDR3 is TGTGCCAGCAGTTTCGGACTAGCGGGAGAGGCCGGGGAGCTGTTTTTT. Protein product: CASSFGLAGEAGELFF. This chain links TRBV6-5 with TRBJ2-2, with 13 positions matching TRBD2. The CDR3 consists of 16 residues. The V and J ends lost 4 bases and 6 bases, in that order; junction bases with no gene match: 5. Germline V gene data show CDR1 as MNHEY and CDR2 as SVGAGI.

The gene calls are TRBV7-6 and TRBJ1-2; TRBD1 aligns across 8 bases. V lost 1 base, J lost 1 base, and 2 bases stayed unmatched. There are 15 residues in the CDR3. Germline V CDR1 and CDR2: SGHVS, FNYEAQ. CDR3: CASSLDGQGNYGYTF. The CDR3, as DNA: TGTGCCAGCAGCTTAGATGGACAGGGTAACTATGGCTACACCTTC.

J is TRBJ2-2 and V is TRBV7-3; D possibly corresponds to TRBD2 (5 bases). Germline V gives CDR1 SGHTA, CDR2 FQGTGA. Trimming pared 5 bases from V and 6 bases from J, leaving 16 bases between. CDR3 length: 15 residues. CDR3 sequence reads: CASSPLDSAPGELFF. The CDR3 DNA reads TGTGCCAGCAGCCCCTTGGACTCGGCCCCCGGGGAGCTGTTTTTT.

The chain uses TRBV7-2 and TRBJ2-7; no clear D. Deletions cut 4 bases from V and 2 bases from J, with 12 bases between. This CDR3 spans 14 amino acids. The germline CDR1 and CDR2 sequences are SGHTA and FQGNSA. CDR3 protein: CASSSSLPPYEQYF. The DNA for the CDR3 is TGTGCCAGCAGCTCCTCCCTTCCCCCCTACGAGCAGTACTTC. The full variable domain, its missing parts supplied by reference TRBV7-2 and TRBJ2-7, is GAGVSQSPSNKVTEKGKDVELRCDPISGHTALYWYRQSLGQGLEFLIYFQGNSAPDKSGLPSDRFSAERTGGSVSTLTIQRTQQEDSAVYLCASSSSLPPYEQYFGPGTRLTVT.

The CDR3 DNA sequence: TGTGCCAGCAGCTTAGGGACTAGCGGGAGGGCCGTAGAGACCCAGTACTTC. This translates into CASSLGTSGRAVETQYF. J is TRBJ2-5 and V is TRBV7-9; 15 nucleotides line up with TRBD2. Germline V lookup: CDR1 SEHNR, CDR2 FQNEAQ (reference sequence). With V trimmed by 1 base and J by 4 bases, 4 bases remained unmatched. This CDR3 is 17 amino acids long. Full variable domain (rest looked up from reference TRBV7-9 and TRBJ2-5): DTGVSQNPRHKITKRGQNVTFRCDPISEHNRLYWYRQTLGQGPEFLTYFQNEAQLEKSRLLSDRFSAERPKGSFSTLEIQRTEQGDSAMYLCASSLGTSGRAVETQYFGPGTRLLVL.

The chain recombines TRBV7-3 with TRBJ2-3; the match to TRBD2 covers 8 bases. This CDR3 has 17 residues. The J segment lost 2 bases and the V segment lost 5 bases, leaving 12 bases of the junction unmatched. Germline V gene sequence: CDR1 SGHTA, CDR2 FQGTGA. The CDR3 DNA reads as TGTGCCAGCAGCGACTCCGGGACTAGTTGGGACACAGATACGCAGTATTTT. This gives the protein CASSDSGTSWDTDTQYF.

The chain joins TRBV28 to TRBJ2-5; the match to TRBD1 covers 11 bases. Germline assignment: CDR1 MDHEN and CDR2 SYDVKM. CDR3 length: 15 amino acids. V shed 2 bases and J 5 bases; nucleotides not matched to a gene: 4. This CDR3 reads CASSLGQGARETQYF. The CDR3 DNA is TGTGCCAGCAGTTTAGGACAGGGGGCGAGGGAGACCCAGTACTTC.

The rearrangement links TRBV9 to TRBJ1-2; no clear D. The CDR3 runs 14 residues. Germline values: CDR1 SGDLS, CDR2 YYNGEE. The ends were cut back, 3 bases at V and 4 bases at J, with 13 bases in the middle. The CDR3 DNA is TGTGCCAGCAGCGGCCCTCGGGGATCCTATGGCTACACCTTC. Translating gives CASSGPRGSYGYTF. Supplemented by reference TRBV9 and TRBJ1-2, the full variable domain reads DSGVTQTPKHLITATGQRVTLRCSPRSGDLSVYWYQQSLDQGLQFLIQYYNGEERAKGNILERFSAQQFPDLHSELNLSSLELGDSALYFCASSGPRGSYGYTFGSGTRLTVV.

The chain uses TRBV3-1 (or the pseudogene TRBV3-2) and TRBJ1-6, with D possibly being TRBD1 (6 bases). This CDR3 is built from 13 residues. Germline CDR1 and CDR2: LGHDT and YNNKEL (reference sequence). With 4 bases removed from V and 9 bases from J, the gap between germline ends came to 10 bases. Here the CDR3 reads CASSPYRASPLHF. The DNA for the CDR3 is TGTGCCAGCAGCCCTTACAGGGCTTCACCCCTCCACTTT.

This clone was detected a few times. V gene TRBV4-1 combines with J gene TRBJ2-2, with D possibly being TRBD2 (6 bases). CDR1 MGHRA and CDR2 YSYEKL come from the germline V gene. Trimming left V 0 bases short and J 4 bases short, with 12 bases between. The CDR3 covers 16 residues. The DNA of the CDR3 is TGCGCCAGCAGCCAAGATCGGGGAGGCGGCACCGGGGAGCTGTTTTTT. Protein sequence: CASSQDRGGGTGELFF.

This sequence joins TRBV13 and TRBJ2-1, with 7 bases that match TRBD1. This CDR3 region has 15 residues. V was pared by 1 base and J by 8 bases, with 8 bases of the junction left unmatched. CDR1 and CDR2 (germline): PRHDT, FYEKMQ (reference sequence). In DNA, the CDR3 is TGTGCCAGCAGCTTAGCACAGGGGCGTAAGGATGAGCAGTTCTTC. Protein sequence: CASSLAQGRKDEQFF.

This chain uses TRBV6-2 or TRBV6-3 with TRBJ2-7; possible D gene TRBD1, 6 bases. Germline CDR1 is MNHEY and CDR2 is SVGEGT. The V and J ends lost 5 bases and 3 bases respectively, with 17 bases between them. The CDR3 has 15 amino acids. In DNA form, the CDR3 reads TGTGCCAGCAGTCATTCGGGACACGGAGACTACGAGCAGTACTTC. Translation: CASSHSGHGDYEQYF.

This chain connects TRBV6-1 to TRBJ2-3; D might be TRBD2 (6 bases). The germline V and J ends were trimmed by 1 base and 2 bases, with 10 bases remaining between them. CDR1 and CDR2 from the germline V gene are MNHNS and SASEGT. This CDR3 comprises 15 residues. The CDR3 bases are TGTGCCAGCAGTGAAGTAGCGGCGGCCACAGATACGCAGTATTTT. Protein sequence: CASSEVAAATDTQYF.

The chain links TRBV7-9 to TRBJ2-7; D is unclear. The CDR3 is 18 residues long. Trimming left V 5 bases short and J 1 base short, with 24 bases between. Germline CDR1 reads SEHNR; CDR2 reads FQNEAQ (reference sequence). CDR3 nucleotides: TGTGCCAGCAGCCGTAGTACAGCAGGCCCTCTTATTTCCTACGAGCAGTACTTC. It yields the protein CASSRSTAGPLISYEQYF.

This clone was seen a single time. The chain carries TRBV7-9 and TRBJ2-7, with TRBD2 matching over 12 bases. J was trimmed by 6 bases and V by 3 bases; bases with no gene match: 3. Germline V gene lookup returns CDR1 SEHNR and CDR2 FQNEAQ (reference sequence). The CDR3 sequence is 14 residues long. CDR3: CASSFLAGGLEQYF. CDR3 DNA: TGTGCCAGCAGCTTCCTAGCGGGAGGGCTCGAGCAGTACTTC. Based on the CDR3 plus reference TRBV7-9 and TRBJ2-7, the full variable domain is DTGVSQNPRHKITKRGQNVTFRCDPISEHNRLYWYRQTLGQGPEFLTYFQNEAQLEKSRLLSDRFSAERPKGSFSTLEIQRTEQGDSAMYLCASSFLAGGLEQYFGPGTRLTVT.

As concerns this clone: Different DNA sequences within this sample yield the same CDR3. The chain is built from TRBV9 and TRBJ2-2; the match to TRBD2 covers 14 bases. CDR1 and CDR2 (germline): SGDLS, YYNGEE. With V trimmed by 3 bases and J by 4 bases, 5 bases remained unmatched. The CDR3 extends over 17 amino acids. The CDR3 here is CASSGGLAGGGTGELFF. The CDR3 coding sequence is TGTGCCAGCAGCGGAGGACTAGCGGGAGGCGGCACCGGGGAGCTGTTTTTT.

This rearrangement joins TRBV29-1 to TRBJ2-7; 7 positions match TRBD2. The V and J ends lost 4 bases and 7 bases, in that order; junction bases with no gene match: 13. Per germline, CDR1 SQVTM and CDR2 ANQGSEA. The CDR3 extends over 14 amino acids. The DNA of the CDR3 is TGCAGCGTTGCGAGGTGGCGGGAGCGAAGGGAGCAGTACTTC. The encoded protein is CSVARWRERREQYF.

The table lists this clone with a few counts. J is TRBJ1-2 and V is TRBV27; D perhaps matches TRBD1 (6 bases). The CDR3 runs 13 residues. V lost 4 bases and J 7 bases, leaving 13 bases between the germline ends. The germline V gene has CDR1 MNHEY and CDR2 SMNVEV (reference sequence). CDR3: CASSWGGLGGYTF. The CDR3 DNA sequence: TGTGCCAGCAGTTGGGGGGGCCTTGGTGGCTACACCTTC.

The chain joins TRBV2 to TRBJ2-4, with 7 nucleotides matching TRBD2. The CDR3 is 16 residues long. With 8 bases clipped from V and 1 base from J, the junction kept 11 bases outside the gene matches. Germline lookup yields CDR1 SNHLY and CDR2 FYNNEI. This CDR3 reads CASFVAGAGAKNIQYF. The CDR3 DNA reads TGTGCCAGCTTCGTTGCCGGAGCGGGGGCCAAAAACATTCAGTACTTC.

CDR3 DNA: TGTGCCAGCAGCTTATCCCCCGTAACCATAGCGGGAGGGACGAACACCGGGGAGCTGTTTTTT. Its translation: CASSLSPVTIAGGTNTGELFF. The rearrangement links TRBV7-3 to TRBJ2-2; 11 nucleotides match TRBD2. The ends lost 2 bases at V and 0 bases at J; junction bases unmatched: 14. Germline V gives CDR1 SGHTA, CDR2 FQGTGA. The CDR3 is 21 residues long. The full variable domain, in which reference TRBV7-3 and TRBJ2-2 provide the parts outside the CDR3, is GAGVSQTPSNKVTEKGKYVELRCDPISGHTALYWYRQSLGQGPEFLIYFQGTGAADDSGLPNDRFFAVRPEGSVSTLKIQRTERGDSAVYLCASSLSPVTIAGGTNTGELFFGEGSRLTVL.

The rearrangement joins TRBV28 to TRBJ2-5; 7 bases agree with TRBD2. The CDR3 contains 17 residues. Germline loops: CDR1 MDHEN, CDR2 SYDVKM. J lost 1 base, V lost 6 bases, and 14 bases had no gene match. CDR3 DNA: TGTGCCAGCAGCCACTTATCACCGGGACTACCCCAAGAGACCCAGTACTTC. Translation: CASSHLSPGLPQETQYF.

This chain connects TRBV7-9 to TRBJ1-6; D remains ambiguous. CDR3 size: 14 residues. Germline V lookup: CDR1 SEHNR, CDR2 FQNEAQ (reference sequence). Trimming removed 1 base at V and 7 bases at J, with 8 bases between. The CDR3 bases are TGTGCCAGCAGCTTAGACCCGGGGAATTCACCCCTCCACTTT. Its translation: CASSLDPGNSPLHF.